These 11 T cell receptor beta chains were all obtained from the same sample, sequenced in a study of CD8+ T cells in alopecia areata (dated by TCRdb to the late 2010s). Sample time point, as interpreted from the label and publication: 20 to 30 weeks on oral tofacitinib. The treatment or condition tag for this specimen amounts to: oral pan-JAK inhibitor, 5-10 mg twice daily. The library came from the immunoSEQ multiplex PCR assay. RNA was extracted from all samples and reverse transcribed into cDNA as template for TCR sequencing. TCRdb retrieved this table from immuneACCESS and kept in-frame rearrangements only. Not all clones are present; in checked studies, unresolved V genes account for under half, and no reason is known for the remainder. This sample gives about 200,000 clones in total; roughly 50% of them show up just once. The ten largest account for roughly 5% of the sample. Sequenced material: CD4+ T cells sorted from blood, taken at week 24, from a patient treated with tofacitinib. All receptors come from a human donor with alopecia areata.

This chain uses TRBV15 with TRBJ2-5; TRBD2 agrees at 9 bases. Trimming removed 4 bases from V and 9 bases from J; junction bases left unmatched: 6. The CDR3 is 13 residues long. From germline, CDR1 is LNHNV and CDR2 YYDKDF (reference sequence). The CDR3 nucleotides read TGTGCCACCAGCATGCTAGCGGGGAGTGCCCAGTACTTC. The encoded protein is CATSMLAGSAQYF.

The J gene is TRBJ2-5, the V gene TRBV5-6, with TRBD1 as a possible D gene (5 bases). Germline CDR1 SGHDT, CDR2 YYEEEE. The CDR3 totals 13 residues. V lost 0 bases, J lost 9 bases, and 12 bases lay in between. The CDR3 sequence: CASSLVRGRAQYF. The CDR3 nucleotides are TGTGCCAGCAGCTTGGTTAGGGGAAGGGCCCAGTACTTC.

The chain joins TRBV23-1 to TRBJ2-7; D could derive from TRBD1 or TRBD2 (5 bases each). TRBV23-1 is annotated as an ORF whose role is uncertain. Trimming took off 6 bases at V and 0 bases at J, with 12 bases between the two ends. The length of the CDR3 is 14 residues. The CDR3 is CASRGTSSSYEQYF. CDR3 DNA sequence: TGCGCCAGCAGGGGGACGTCGAGCTCCTACGAGCAGTACTTC.

The gene calls are TRBV30 and TRBJ2-7; D remains ambiguous. CDR1 and CDR2 from the germline V gene are GTSNPN and SVGIG (reference sequence). Trimming shortened V by 0 bases and J by 1 base, and 16 bases separated the two germline ends. The CDR3 has 16 residues. The CDR3 DNA is TGTGCCTGGAGTGTACATCTGGGCAGCTATTCCTACGAGCAGTACTTC. It yields the protein CAWSVHLGSYSYEQYF.

The V call is TRBV4-3, the J call TRBJ2-5, with TRBD1 matching over 8 bases. The J call is doubtful: the DNA matches TRBJ2-7 better. The CDR3 totals 17 residues. Germline CDR1 is LGHNA and CDR2 is YSLEER. CDR3 in DNA: TGCGCCAGCAGCCAGGGGTATACACGACAGGGGACGACCGAGCAGTACTTC. Translated: CASSQGYTRQGTTEQYF.

This sequence joins TRBV18 and TRBJ2-5; no definite D call. CDR1 is KGHSH, CDR2 LQKENI, per germline. CDR3 size: 13 residues. The V end was cut by 1 base, the J end by 5 bases, with 8 bases between. CDR3 DNA: TGTGCCAGCTCACCACGGTCGGCCGAGACCCAGTACTTC. Protein product: CASSPRSAETQYF.

This clone was seen more than once but under ten times. The chain couples TRBV7-9 to TRBJ2-3, with TRBD2 as a possible D gene (5 bases). Germline V lookup: CDR1 SEHNR, CDR2 FQNEAQ (reference sequence). Trimming took 1 base from V and 6 from J, leaving 11 bases between them. The CDR3 consists of 14 residues. DNA for the CDR3: TGTGCCAGCAGCTTAGACGGAGGAAGGGATACGCAGTATTTT. Amino acid sequence: CASSLDGGRDTQYF.

The chain uses TRBV5-1 and TRBJ2-7; the D call may be TRBD1 or TRBD2 (5 bases each). Germline assignment: CDR1 SGHRS and CDR2 YFSETQ. This CDR3 comprises 14 residues. The V and J ends lost 0 bases and 4 bases respectively, with 11 bases between them. The CDR3 here is CASSLDSGRYEQYF. CDR3 DNA sequence: TGCGCCAGCAGCTTGGACTCGGGGCGGTACGAGCAGTACTTC.

This chain links TRBV6-6 with TRBJ2-7; 7 bases fit TRBD2. V shed 0 bases, J shed 2 bases, and the junction held 4 bases outside the gene matches. Germline lookup yields CDR1 MNHNY and CDR2 SVGAGI (reference sequence). CDR3 length equals 15 residues. The CDR3 DNA is TGTGCCAGCAGTTACTCGACTAGCCTAACCTACGAGCAGTACTTC. Amino acids: CASSYSTSLTYEQYF.

The chain employs TRBV6-5 and TRBJ2-3; 7 bases agree with TRBD1. J lost 2 bases, V lost 0 bases, and 5 bases had no gene match. The germline V gene has CDR1 MNHEY and CDR2 SVGAGI. The CDR3 has 16 residues. The CDR3 sequence: CASSYSPGGYTDTQYF. CDR3 nucleotides: TGTGCCAGCAGTTACTCCCCAGGGGGATACACAGATACGCAGTATTTT.

This rearrangement joins TRBV4-2 to TRBJ2-2; D not resolved. Germline V CDR1 and CDR2: LGHNA, YNFKEQ. The CDR3 totals 16 residues. V was cut by 2 bases and J by 4 bases, with 14 bases left in between. The DNA for the CDR3 is TGTGCCAGCAGCCAATCCTTTTTTGGGGTCACCGGGGAGCTGTTTTTT. This encodes CASSQSFFGVTGELFF.